This T cell receptor beta chain was identified during a study of T cell repertoires in cytomegalovirus infection. Study-wide background: CMV infection and matching HLA type were both indicated by public TCR beta signatures. Study-wide results and caveats: Clonotypes of TCR beta that were HLA-C-restricted and CMV-specific dominated the ex vivo response.

TCRdb ran MiXCR on the reads and lists one entry per CDR3 protein. The sample shows about 460,000 distinct CDR3 sequences, around 10% of them seen only once. The germline V gene encodes CDR1 MNHNY and CDR2 SVGAGI (reference sequence). The CDR3 spans 13 residues. Comments on this clonotype: Antigen: not known. At one end the junction does not follow the germline gene, possibly because of a read error.

This sequence joins TRBV6-6 and TRBJ1-5; D is unresolved. This TCR was recovered from a human donor in good health (CMV status not recorded). Some clones in this sample may be carry-over from other donors' samples. The sequencing input was PBMCs. The CDR3 sequence: CASTYDKRRHPRF. The CDR3 coding sequence is TGTGCCAGCACTTATGACAAGAGGAGGCACCCTCGTTTT.